Below, 5 T cell receptor beta chains from the same sample are listed, as sequenced in a study of long-term antiretroviral therapy in people with HIV. Researchers report immunoSEQ v3.0 was run at survey level. Only in-frame clones appear in the TCRdb table, and some are missing; sequencing was by immunoSEQ multiplex PCR. The sample includes approximately 28,000 clones, 95% of them seen just once. This specimen was unsorted PBMCs, taken 5.3 years after starting antiretroviral therapy. Receptor source: a young man with HIV.

This chain uses TRBV19 with TRBJ1-1; TRBD1 might be the D (5 bases). This CDR3 has 15 amino acids. V was clipped by 3 bases and J by 6 bases, with 17 bases between them. CDR1 and CDR2 from the germline V gene are LNHDA and SQIVND (reference sequence). CDR3 sequence reads: CASSIIGGWIPEAFF. The DNA of the CDR3 is TGTGCCAGTAGTATTATTGGGGGTTGGATCCCTGAAGCTTTCTTT.

This clone was seen a single time. The CDR3 DNA reads as TGTGCCAGCAGTGAAGCGGGACAGGGAACCTACGAGCAGTACTTC. As protein: CASSEAGQGTYEQYF. The V gene is TRBV2, the J gene TRBJ2-7; 9 nucleotides agree with TRBD1. The CDR3 is 15 amino acids. Per germline, CDR1 SNHLY and CDR2 FYNNEI. The J segment lost 2 bases and the V segment lost 0 bases, leaving 2 bases of the junction unmatched.

This chain uses TRBV11-2 with TRBJ2-7, with unresolved D. Trimming removed 3 bases from V and 4 bases from J, with 13 bases in between. This CDR3 contains 14 residues. Germline V gene lookup returns CDR1 SGHAT and CDR2 FQNNGV. The CDR3 DNA is TGTGCCAGCAGCTTCTACAGAGAAACTTACGAGCAGTACTTC. The encoded protein is CASSFYRETYEQYF. The full variable domain, with the rest looked up from reference TRBV11-2 and TRBJ2-7, is EAGVAQSPRYKIIEKRQSVAFWCNPISGHATLYWYQQILGQGPKLLIQFQNNGVVDDSQLPKDRFSAERLKGVDSTLKIQPAKLEDSAVYLCASSFYRETYEQYFGPGTRLTVT.

There are a few counts of this clone. V usage is TRBV6-5 and J usage is TRBJ2-7; TRBD2 matches 8 bases. Germline V lookup: CDR1 MNHEY, CDR2 SVGAGI. Trimming took 6 bases from V and 2 from J; bases not matched to a gene: 6. This CDR3 is 14 amino acids long. In DNA form, the CDR3 reads TGTGCCAGCAGATTTAGCGGGGTCACCTACGAGCAGTACTTC. It yields the protein CASRFSGVTYEQYF.

This chain connects TRBV18 to TRBJ2-5; tentatively, D is TRBD2 (6 bases). There are 14 residues in the CDR3. V dropped 3 bases and J dropped 2 bases, with 10 bases sitting between them. Germline CDR1 is KGHSH and CDR2 is LQKENI. The CDR3 DNA is TGTGCCAGCTCACCGCGGGACGGTCAAGAGACCCAGTACTTC. Translating it yields CASSPRDGQETQYF.